The 19 T cell receptor beta chains below all came from one sample that was sequenced in a study of early T cells in non-severe SARS-CoV-2 infection. MiXCR, run by TCRdb on the 5' RACE reads, gives a single entry per CDR3 protein. The top ten hold approximately 0.9% of the sample, which has about 27,000 distinct CDR3 sequences, more than 4.5% seen once. What was sequenced was whole blood. Every receptor here comes from an adult who was a healthcare worker with PCR-confirmed SARS-CoV-2 infection or an uninfected control (not recorded which).

This clonotype has a count of ten or more. CDR3 residues: CSAVTRASGGADTQYF. As DNA, the CDR3 is TGCAGCGCTGTGACGCGGGCCTCTGGAGGGGCAGATACGCAGTATTTT. The V and J genes are TRBV29-1 and TRBJ2-3, with a weak D call TRBD2 (6 bases). This CDR3 region has 16 residues. Per the germline V gene, CDR1 is SQVTM and CDR2 is ANQGSEA. Trimming took off 7 bases at V and 4 bases at J, with 24 bases between the two ends.

The chain carries TRBV28 and TRBJ2-2; D uncertain. CDR1 and CDR2 from the germline V gene are MDHEN and SYDVKM. The ends were cut back, 3 bases at V and 0 bases at J, with 14 bases in the middle. The CDR3 spans 17 residues. CDR3 in amino acids: CASSFPKYLTNTGELFF. The CDR3, as DNA: TGTGCCAGCAGTTTCCCCAAGTACCTTACGAACACCGGGGAGCTGTTTTTT.

This clonotype was detected only a few times. CDR3 nucleotide sequence: TGCAGTGCTGGAGGCGGGAGGGCCAATGAGCAGTTCTTC. Its translation is CSAGGGRANEQFF. V gene TRBV20-1 combines with J gene TRBJ2-1; 9 nucleotides line up with TRBD2. V lost 5 bases to trimming and J lost 6 bases; unmatched junction nucleotides: 5. Germline CDR1 and CDR2: DFQATT and SNEGSKA (reference sequence). The length of the CDR3 is 13 residues.

The CDR3 here is CARPARDTSSTDTQYF. DNA of the CDR3: TGTGCCAGACCCGCACGGGACACTTCTAGCACAGATACGCAGTATTTT. The V call is TRBV28, the J call TRBJ2-3; D is possibly TRBD1 (6 bases). V lost 9 bases and J 0 bases, leaving 19 bases between the germline ends. The CDR3 is made up of 16 amino acids. CDR1 and CDR2 (germline): MDHEN, SYDVKM.

This clonotype has a handful of counts. The rearrangement links TRBV7-9 to TRBJ2-3; D is possibly TRBD2 (6 bases). Trimming cost V 5 bases and J 2 bases, with 17 bases left between them. From germline, CDR1 is SEHNR and CDR2 FQNEAQ (reference sequence). The CDR3 contains 16 residues. CDR3 loop: CASSRPWRGPTDTQYF. Written as DNA, the CDR3 is TGTGCCAGCAGCCGCCCCTGGCGGGGACCCACAGATACGCAGTATTTT. Full variable domain (remainder filled in from reference TRBV7-9 and TRBJ2-3): DTGVSQNPRHKITKRGQNVTFRCDPISEHNRLYWYRQTLGQGPEFLTYFQNEAQLEKSRLLSDRFSAERPKGSFSTLEIQRTEQGDSAMYLCASSRPWRGPTDTQYFGPGTRLTVL.

This clonotype was seen at least ten times. This rearrangement joins TRBV7-6 to TRBJ2-5; D possibly corresponds to TRBD1 (6 bases). In germline, CDR1 is SGHVS, CDR2 FNYEAQ. The CDR3 is 15 residues long. V was shortened by 1 base and J by 1 base, with 10 bases between the two germline ends. CDR3 sequence reads: CASSLVGTSQETQYF. The CDR3 bases are TGTGCCAGCAGCTTAGTCGGGACAAGCCAAGAGACCCAGTACTTC.

This clonotype was detected many times. This rearrangement joins TRBV30 to TRBJ2-7; the D is unclear. The CDR3 extends over 13 amino acids. Trimming removed 0 bases from V and 2 bases from J, with 8 bases in between. Germline assignment: CDR1 GTSNPN and CDR2 SVGIG (reference sequence). The CDR3 DNA reads TGTGCCTGGAGTGTAACTTACACCTACGAGCAGTACTTC. Its protein product is CAWSVTYTYEQYF. Filled out from reference TRBV30 and TRBJ2-7, the complete variable domain reads SQTIHQWPATLVQPVGSPLSLECTVEGTSNPNLYWYRQAAGRGLQLLFYSVGIGQISSEVPQNLSASRPQDRQFILSSKKLLLSDSGFYLCAWSVTYTYEQYFGPGTRLTVT.

This clonotype was recorded a few times. The genes are TRBV9 and TRBJ1-1, with a tentative D call TRBD1 (6 bases). The CDR3 consists of 12 residues. Per the germline V gene, CDR1 is SGDLS and CDR2 is YYNGEE. Trimming shortened V by 3 bases and J by 6 bases, and 9 bases separated the two germline ends. CDR3: CASSARGSEAFF. The CDR3 bases are TGTGCCAGCAGCGCCAGGGGATCTGAAGCTTTCTTT.

There are many counts of this clonotype. V usage is TRBV29-1 and J usage is TRBJ2-3; 7 positions agree with TRBD2. In germline, CDR1 is SQVTM, CDR2 ANQGSEA. There are 13 residues in the CDR3. Trimming cost V 5 bases and J 6 bases; bases outside gene matches: 8. CDR3 coding DNA: TGCAGCGTTAAAGCGGGACTCATTGATACGCAGTATTTT. Translating it yields CSVKAGLIDTQYF.

V usage is TRBV20-1 and J usage is TRBJ2-1; possible D gene TRBD2, 5 bases. V was trimmed by 2 bases and J by 1 base, leaving 12 bases between them. The germline gives CDR1 DFQATT, CDR2 SNEGSKA (reference sequence). The CDR3 is 15 residues long. CDR3 DNA sequence: TGCAGTGCTAGATCTATAGCGTCATCCTACAATGAGCAGTTCTTC. Translated, it gives CSARSIASSYNEQFF.

This clonotype appeared a few times. The chain recombines TRBV28 with TRBJ2-1; D remains unclear. The V and J ends lost 5 bases and 0 bases respectively, with 14 bases between them. This CDR3 has 16 amino acids. The germline V gene has CDR1 MDHEN and CDR2 SYDVKM. Here the CDR3 reads CASSPIQLSSYNEQFF. CDR3 sequence (DNA): TGTGCCAGCAGTCCCATACAGCTAAGCTCCTACAATGAGCAGTTCTTC.

The genes are TRBV11-2 and TRBJ2-5; no definite D call. This CDR3 is built from 14 residues. The V end was cut by 5 bases, the J end by 6 bases, with 16 bases between. Germline CDR1 is SGHAT and CDR2 is FQNNGV. In DNA form, the CDR3 reads TGTGCCAGCAGCCAATTTGGCCTCCCTAAGACCCAGTACTTC. It encodes CASSQFGLPKTQYF.

By frequency in the sample, this clonotype is medium-sized (0.01 to 0.1%). The chain recombines TRBV5-4 with TRBJ1-2, with D possibly being TRBD1 (6 bases). From germline, CDR1 is SGHNT and CDR2 YYREEE (reference sequence). The CDR3 is made up of 15 amino acids. Trimming removed 0 bases from V and 4 bases from J, with 13 bases in between. The CDR3 DNA sequence: TGTGCCAGCAGCTTGGCGGACAGCCCTTTCTATGGCTACACCTTC. Protein: CASSLADSPFYGYTF.

The table lists this clonotype with many counts. This rearrangement joins TRBV7-9 to TRBJ2-1, with 7 bases aligning to TRBD1. CDR1 is SEHNR, CDR2 FQNEAQ, per germline (reference sequence). There are 14 residues in the CDR3. V lost 6 bases, J lost 6 bases, and 8 bases stayed unmatched. The DNA for the CDR3 is TGTGCCAGCAGGCCCGGGACAGCTCTCAATGAGCAGTTCTTC. This codes for CASRPGTALNEQFF.

This clonotype was counted many times. The chain joins TRBV28 to TRBJ2-1, with D hard to call. There are 16 residues in the CDR3. The V end lost 5 bases, the J end lost 3 bases, and 17 bases lay between the germline ends. The germline V gene encodes CDR1 MDHEN and CDR2 SYDVKM. The DNA of the CDR3 is TGTGCCAGCAGTCCCAGGACCCACATCCTCTACAATGAGCAGTTCTTC. Translated, it gives CASSPRTHILYNEQFF.

This clonotype has ten or more counts. The chain combines TRBV20-1 with TRBJ2-7; 7 nucleotides line up with TRBD2. V lost 0 bases, J lost 5 bases, and 10 bases stayed unmatched. The germline V gene has CDR1 DFQATT and CDR2 SNEGSKA (reference sequence). The CDR3 sequence is 15 residues long. In DNA, the CDR3 is TGCAGTGCTAGAGATTCGGCGGGAGCTATCAACGAGCAGTACTTC. This sequence encodes CSARDSAGAINEQYF.

The V call is TRBV29-1, the J call TRBJ2-1; 12 bases map to TRBD2. V shed 1 base, J shed 5 bases, and the junction held 3 bases outside the gene matches. CDR1 SQVTM and CDR2 ANQGSEA come from the germline V gene. There are 15 residues in the CDR3. CDR3 in DNA: TGCAGCGTTGAAGGGACTAGCGGGATGGACAATGAGCAGTTCTTC. Translating gives CSVEGTSGMDNEQFF.

The sample holds many counts of this clonotype. The junction and the germline gene differ at one end; a read error may be behind it. This rearrangement joins TRBV20-1 to TRBJ2-3; D is undetermined. The CDR3 has 13 residues. CDR1 is DFQATT and CDR2 is SNEGSKA in the germline V gene (reference sequence). CDR3 DNA: TGCAGTGCTAGACCTGACTTTTCAGATACGCGGTATTTT. Amino acids: CSARPDFSDTRYF.

The CDR3: CSVGGQPTGGHTF. CDR3 bases: TGCAGCGTTGGGGGACAGCCCACCGGCGGCCACACCTTC. The chain employs TRBV29-1 and TRBJ1-2, with 7 nucleotides matching TRBD1. The CDR3 totals 13 residues. V shed 4 bases and J 12 bases; nucleotides not matched to a gene: 14. CDR1 and CDR2 from the germline V gene are SQVTM and ANQGSEA. The complete variable domain, with remaining parts taken from reference TRBV29-1 and TRBJ1-2, reads SAVISQKPSRDICQRGTSLTIQCQVDSQVTMMFWYRQQPGQSLTLIATANQGSEATYESGFVIDKFPISRPNLTFSTLTVSNMSPEDSSIYLCSVGGQPTGGHTFGSGTRLTVV.